This T cell receptor (beta chain) was recovered during a study of T cells after yellow fever vaccination. As for the study in general: SMART-Seq v4 Ultra Low Input served to prepare low-cell-number fractions.

General study results and limits: A small share of clonotypes appeared in both CD4 and CD8 compartments.

MiXCR, applied by TCRdb to the 5' RACE reads, yields one record per CDR3 protein. The table has 95,000 to 150,000 distinct CDR3 sequences, approximately 7% seen once. This clonotype has a count of ten or more. What it recognizes is unknown. Germline loops: CDR1 LNHDA, CDR2 SQIVND (reference sequence). The ends were cut back, 7 bases at V and 5 bases at J, with 14 bases in the middle. This CDR3 spans 14 amino acids. Sequences were derived from CD4+ T cells sorted from PBMCs, sampled 10 to 11 days after the first yellow fever vaccination. This chain uses TRBV19 with TRBJ2-2, with D uncertain. This TCR was recovered from a man aged 18 to 29 who received the YFV17D yellow fever vaccine. The CDR3 nucleotides are TGTGCCAGTACTTCGAATACGCGGACCGGGGAGCTGTTTTTT. Translated, it gives CASTSNTRTGELFF.